Presented here are 31 T cell receptor beta chains from one specimen sequenced in a study of blood T cell repertoires in COVID-19. Method: immunoSEQ multiplex PCR; TCRdb's copy keeps in-frame clones and lacks some. This sample yields about 170,000 clones, of which 70% to 90% are seen a single time; roughly 7.7% belongs to the top ten. The sample taken for sequencing was peripheral blood. These receptor sequences come from a man aged 40-49 years who had recovered from COVID-19.

This chain links TRBV24-1 with TRBJ1-1, with 7 bases identical to TRBD1. J was trimmed by 1 base and V by 4 bases; bases with no gene match: 2. Germline assignment: CDR1 KGHDR and CDR2 SFDVKD. This CDR3 region has 14 residues. The CDR3 region is CATSEAGGNTEAFF. Here the CDR3 DNA reads TGTGCCACCAGTGAGGCAGGGGGGAACACTGAAGCTTTCTTT.

This chain joins TRBV27 and TRBJ2-1; D may be TRBD2 (5 bases). Germline V gene lookup returns CDR1 MNHEY and CDR2 SMNVEV (reference sequence). V was shortened by 7 bases and J by 7 bases, with 14 bases between the two germline ends. The CDR3 spans 13 residues. The CDR3 DNA follows: TGTGCCAGCACTAGCTACAGTGGAAATGAGCAGTTCTTC. As protein: CASTSYSGNEQFF.

The rearrangement joins TRBV12-3 or TRBV12-4 to TRBJ2-1; D is ambiguous. V was clipped by 8 bases and J by 9 bases, with 8 bases between them. The CDR3 sequence is 10 residues long. The CDR3 reads CASARLEQFF. CDR3 DNA sequence: TGTGCCAGCGCGCGACTTGAGCAGTTCTTC.

This chain links TRBV6-2 or TRBV6-3 with TRBJ2-5; 7 nucleotides line up with TRBD2. The germline CDR1 and CDR2 sequences are MNHEY and SVGEGT. The CDR3 totals 16 residues. V lost 5 bases to trimming and J lost 5 bases; unmatched junction nucleotides: 14. The chain's CDR3 is CASSSPGGRVLETQYF. DNA for the CDR3: TGTGCCAGCAGTAGCCCTGGGGGGAGGGTGCTGGAGACCCAGTACTTC.

This chain connects TRBV9 to TRBJ2-7; D possibly corresponds to TRBD2 (6 bases). Trimming removed 0 bases at V and 0 bases at J, with 10 bases between. CDR3 length: 15 amino acids. The V gene's germline CDR1 is SGDLS and CDR2 YYNGEE. The CDR3 nucleotides are TGTGCCAGCAGCGTAGGAGGCGGGATCTCCTACGAGCAGTACTTC. Its translation is CASSVGGGISYEQYF.

The CDR3 region is CASSFPGSYGYTF. CDR3 sequence (DNA): TGTGCCAGCAGCTTCCCGGGGAGCTATGGCTACACCTTC. The gene calls are TRBV5-5 and TRBJ1-2; D is undetermined. Germline values: CDR1 SGHKS, CDR2 YYEKEE (reference sequence). The CDR3 has 13 residues. Trimming left V 2 bases short and J 4 bases short, with 9 bases between.

The chain uses TRBV7-9 and TRBJ2-1; TRBD2 aligns across 9 bases. The germline CDR1 and CDR2 sequences are SEHNR and FQNEAQ (reference sequence). The ends lost 5 bases at V and 7 bases at J; junction bases unmatched: 9. The CDR3 is 15 residues long. In DNA, the CDR3 is TGTGCCAGCAGCCCGCAGGGTAGCGGGAGTAATGAGCAGTTCTTC. This codes for CASSPQGSGSNEQFF.

The CDR3 loop reads CASSFSRRQETQYF. Written as DNA, the CDR3 is TGTGCCAGCAGCTTCTCGAGGAGACAAGAGACCCAGTACTTC. The chain is built from TRBV7-8 and TRBJ2-5; D unclear. The germline V and J ends were trimmed by 3 bases and 2 bases, with 10 bases remaining between them. Per germline, CDR1 SGHVS and CDR2 FQNEAQ. The CDR3 covers 14 residues.

This sequence joins TRBV11-2 and TRBJ2-3; 8 bases align to TRBD2. The J segment lost 5 bases and the V segment lost 7 bases, leaving 11 bases of the junction unmatched. CDR3 length equals 15 residues. The germline CDR1 and CDR2 sequences are SGHAT and FQNNGV. Written as DNA, the CDR3 is TGTGCCAGCATCCGAAGCGGGGGATTTGAAGATACGCAGTATTTT. This translates into CASIRSGGFEDTQYF.

The chain uses TRBV7-9 and TRBJ1-1, with D perhaps matching TRBD1 (5 bases). Germline loops: CDR1 SEHNR, CDR2 FQNEAQ (reference sequence). The CDR3 length is 12 residues. The V and J ends lost 4 bases and 7 bases respectively, with 10 bases between them. The CDR3 coding sequence is TGTGCCAGCAGCTCAGGGATCGGTGAAGCTTTCTTT. Translating gives CASSSGIGEAFF. The whole variable domain, remainder taken from reference TRBV7-9 and TRBJ1-1, is DTGVSQNPRHKITKRGQNVTFRCDPISEHNRLYWYRQTLGQGPEFLTYFQNEAQLEKSRLLSDRFSAERPKGSFSTLEIQRTEQGDSAMYLCASSSGIGEAFFGQGTRLTVV.

The gene calls are TRBV25-1 and TRBJ1-3; D is perhaps TRBD1 (6 bases). From germline, CDR1 is MGHDK and CDR2 SYGVNS. The CDR3 length is 13 residues. V lost 8 bases and J lost 2, with 10 bases in between. The CDR3 nucleotides read TGTGCCAGCTACACAGGGACTGGAAACACCATATATTTT. Protein: CASYTGTGNTIYF.

V is TRBV5-4 and J is TRBJ2-7; possibly TRBD1 for D (5 bases). The CDR3 is made up of 12 amino acids. Germline assignment: CDR1 SGHNT and CDR2 YYREEE (reference sequence). The V gene lost 2 bases and the J gene lost 3 bases, with 6 bases spanning the gap. This CDR3 reads CASSFDSYEQYF. The CDR3 nucleotides read TGTGCCAGCAGCTTTGACAGCTACGAGCAGTACTTC. Full variable domain (rest looked up from reference TRBV5-4 and TRBJ2-7): ETGVTQSPTHLIKTRGQQVTLRCSSQSGHNTVSWYQQALGQGPQFIFQYYREEENGRGNFPPRFSGLQFPNYSSELNVNALELDDSALYLCASSFDSYEQYFGPGTRLTVT.

The chain couples TRBV6-5 to TRBJ1-2; TRBD1 matches at 7 bases. V lost 5 bases and J lost 1; bases outside the gene matches: 4. This CDR3 has 14 amino acids. Germline V gene lookup returns CDR1 MNHEY and CDR2 SVGAGI. The CDR3 here is CASSPGDSNYGYTF. CDR3 nucleotide sequence: TGTGCCAGCAGTCCGGGGGACAGTAACTATGGCTACACCTTC.

The chain joins TRBV5-1 to TRBJ1-4; unclear D gene. Germline assignment: CDR1 SGHRS and CDR2 YFSETQ. Trimming shortened V by 0 bases and J by 2 bases, and 17 bases separated the two germline ends. CDR3 size: 18 residues. CDR3 DNA sequence: TGCGCCAGCAGCTTGGGTACTGGGCGAGTTGGGACTAATGAAAAACTGTTTTTT. Protein sequence: CASSLGTGRVGTNEKLFF.

The chain uses TRBV9 and TRBJ1-3; D is possibly TRBD1 (5 bases). CDR3 length: 15 amino acids. With 4 bases removed from V and 0 bases from J, the gap between germline ends came to 11 bases. Germline CDR1 is SGDLS and CDR2 is YYNGEE. The CDR3 protein is CASSPPGHSGNTIYF. For the CDR3, the DNA is TGTGCCAGCAGCCCCCCCGGACACTCTGGAAACACCATATATTTT.

The CDR3 sequence is CASSARGGSGELFF. The CDR3 coding sequence is TGTGCCAGTAGTGCCCGAGGAGGCAGCGGGGAGCTGTTTTTT. The chain has TRBV19 and TRBJ2-2; TRBD2 is a possible D gene (5 bases). V was shortened by 5 bases and J by 7 bases, with 14 bases between the two germline ends. This CDR3 spans 14 amino acids. Germline CDR1 reads LNHDA; CDR2 reads SQIVND (reference sequence).

Remarks on this clone: Within the sample, other DNA sequences also encode this same CDR3. The chain has TRBV5-1 and TRBJ2-1; D is possibly TRBD1 (6 bases). CDR1 and CDR2 from the germline V gene are SGHRS and YFSETQ. The ends were cut back, 7 bases at V and 3 bases at J, with 8 bases in the middle. This CDR3 has 12 amino acids. CDR3 loop: CASRDNYNEQFF. CDR3 DNA sequence: TGCGCCAGCCGGGACAACTACAATGAGCAGTTCTTC. The full variable domain, rest sourced from reference TRBV5-1 and TRBJ2-1, is KAGVTQTPRYLIKTRGQQVTLSCSPISGHRSVSWYQQTPGQGLQFLFEYFSETQRNKGNFPGRFSGRQFSNSRSEMNVSTLELGDSALYLCASRDNYNEQFFGPGTRLTVL.

This clone turned up a few times. CDR3 nucleotide sequence: TGCAGCGTTATTGAAGCACAGGGCGCCGGGGAGCTGTTTTTT. Amino acid sequence: CSVIEAQGAGELFF. V usage is TRBV29-1 and J usage is TRBJ2-2; maybe TRBD1 (6 bases). Trimming left V 5 bases short and J 6 bases short, with 16 bases between. The V gene's germline CDR1 is SQVTM and CDR2 ANQGSEA. This CDR3 region has 14 residues.

This chain uses TRBV6-1 with TRBJ2-2; tentative D call: TRBD1 (6 bases). The CDR3 consists of 14 residues. Trimming removed 2 bases from V and 6 bases from J, with 10 bases in between. Germline CDR1 is MNHNS and CDR2 is SASEGT. The CDR3 spells CASSEYPGAGELFF. The CDR3 nucleotides read TGTGCCAGCAGTGAATACCCAGGGGCCGGGGAGCTGTTTTTT.

The V gene is TRBV27, the J gene TRBJ2-7; 10 bases are shared with TRBD2. The CDR3 contains 17 residues. From germline, CDR1 is MNHEY and CDR2 SMNVEV (reference sequence). V shed 0 bases, J shed 3 bases, and the junction held 8 bases outside the gene matches. The CDR3 here is CASSLSGLAGVIYEQYF. As DNA, the CDR3 is TGTGCCAGCAGTTTATCTGGCCTAGCGGGAGTGATCTACGAGCAGTACTTC.

This chain uses TRBV29-1 with TRBJ1-2, with D perhaps TRBD1 (6 bases). This CDR3 region has 15 residues. V lost 7 bases, J lost 7 bases, and 25 bases lay in between. CDR1 and CDR2 (germline): SQVTM, ANQGSEA. The CDR3 coding sequence is TGCAGCGCCTGGACAGTAATACGGGGCTATGCTGGCTACACCTTC. Translation gives CSAWTVIRGYAGYTF.

This chain uses TRBV9 with TRBJ2-3, with a tentative D call TRBD2 (6 bases). The germline V and J ends were trimmed by 4 bases and 0 bases, with 12 bases remaining between them. The length of the CDR3 is 15 residues. Germline V gene data show CDR1 as SGDLS and CDR2 as YYNGEE. CDR3 sequence (DNA): TGTGCCAGCAGCCCTAGGGACTTTAGCACAGATACGCAGTATTTT. Protein product: CASSPRDFSTDTQYF.

The chain recombines TRBV6-5 with TRBJ2-5, with TRBD2 matching 7 bases. With 10 bases clipped from V and 2 bases from J, the junction kept 13 bases outside the gene matches. The CDR3 length is 15 residues. Germline assignment: CDR1 MNHEY and CDR2 SVGAGI. The CDR3 region has the DNA TGTGCCACCGGGAGGTCTGGGGCTAGACAAGAGACCCAGTACTTC. Translating gives CATGRSGARQETQYF.

The J gene is TRBJ2-2, the V gene TRBV6-2 or TRBV6-3; no reliable D call. The ends were cut back, 4 bases at V and 7 bases at J, with 4 bases in the middle. Germline CDR1 MNHEY, CDR2 SVGEGT. This CDR3 spans 11 amino acids. The CDR3 is CASSSSGELFF. In DNA form, the CDR3 reads TGTGCCAGCAGTTCTAGCGGGGAGCTGTTTTTT.

This chain links TRBV6-6 with TRBJ1-6, with D possibly being TRBD1 (5 bases). The germline gives CDR1 MNHNY, CDR2 SVGAGI (reference sequence). The CDR3 extends over 16 amino acids. V gave up 3 bases and J gave up 10 bases, with 19 bases separating them. The chain's CDR3 is CASSYGPAGYDSPLHF. The CDR3 DNA is TGTGCCAGCAGTTATGGCCCCGCAGGGTATGACTCACCCCTCCACTTT.

The chain uses TRBV7-2 and TRBJ2-5; tentative D call: TRBD2 (6 bases). Germline V CDR1 and CDR2: SGHTA, FQGNSA. The CDR3 consists of 15 residues. The ends were cut back, 3 bases at V and 4 bases at J, with 15 bases in the middle. The CDR3 sequence: CASSLGGHGRETQYF. CDR3 DNA sequence: TGTGCCAGCAGCTTGGGGGGTCATGGGAGAGAGACCCAGTACTTC.

The chain has TRBV27 and TRBJ1-5, with unresolved D. CDR1 and CDR2 from the germline V gene are MNHEY and SMNVEV (reference sequence). V dropped 4 bases and J dropped 4 bases, with 17 bases sitting between them. This CDR3 contains 16 residues. CDR3 residues: CASSSLTVTRNQPQHF. The CDR3 DNA follows: TGTGCCAGCAGTTCTCTTACGGTAACGAGGAATCAGCCCCAGCATTTT.

The V gene is TRBV5-4, the J gene TRBJ2-7, with 7 bases that match TRBD2. This CDR3 has 14 residues. Germline loops: CDR1 SGHNT, CDR2 YYREEE (reference sequence). J was trimmed by 1 base and V by 2 bases; bases with no gene match: 3. CDR3 loop: CASSLERGSYEQYF. In nucleotides, the CDR3 is TGTGCCAGCAGCTTAGAGCGGGGATCCTACGAGCAGTACTTC.

V and J are TRBV14 and TRBJ2-5; a possible D gene is TRBD2 (6 bases). The germline V gene encodes CDR1 SGHDN and CDR2 FVKESK. The CDR3 extends over 15 amino acids. V dropped 1 base and J dropped 5 bases, with 14 bases sitting between them. As DNA, the CDR3 is TGTGCCAGCAGCCAAGCGCGGGGCCTTAGGGAGACCCAGTACTTC. It codes for CASSQARGLRETQYF. Together with reference TRBV14 and TRBJ2-5, the CDR3 gives the full variable domain: EAGVTQFPSHSVIEKGQTVTLRCDPISGHDNLYWYRRVMGKEIKFLLHFVKESKQDESGMPNNRFLAERTGGTYSTLKVQPAELEDSGVYFCASSQARGLRETQYFGPGTRLLVL.

The CDR3 DNA reads TGTGCCAGCAGCCGGAGGGCCTACGAGCAGTACTTC. This translates into CASSRRAYEQYF. This sequence joins TRBV3-1 (or the pseudogene TRBV3-2) and TRBJ2-7, with D perhaps TRBD2 (6 bases). Trimming removed 4 bases at V and 2 bases at J, with 6 bases between. The germline CDR1 and CDR2 sequences are LGHDT and YNNKEL (reference sequence). The CDR3 runs 12 residues.

The chain uses TRBV18 and TRBJ2-7; D unresolved. V was clipped by 2 bases and J by 2 bases, with 10 bases between them. The CDR3 spans 14 residues. Germline CDR1 KGHSH, CDR2 LQKENI. The CDR3 DNA sequence: TGTGCCAGCTCACCATCCCCAGGCCCCTACGAGCAGTACTTC. Protein: CASSPSPGPYEQYF. The full variable domain, completed using reference TRBV18 and TRBJ2-7, is NAGVMQNPRHLVRRRGQEARLRCSPMKGHSHVYWYRQLPEEGLKFMVYLQKENIIDESGMPKERFSAEFPKEGPSILRIQQVVRGDSAAYFCASSPSPGPYEQYFGPGTRLTVT.